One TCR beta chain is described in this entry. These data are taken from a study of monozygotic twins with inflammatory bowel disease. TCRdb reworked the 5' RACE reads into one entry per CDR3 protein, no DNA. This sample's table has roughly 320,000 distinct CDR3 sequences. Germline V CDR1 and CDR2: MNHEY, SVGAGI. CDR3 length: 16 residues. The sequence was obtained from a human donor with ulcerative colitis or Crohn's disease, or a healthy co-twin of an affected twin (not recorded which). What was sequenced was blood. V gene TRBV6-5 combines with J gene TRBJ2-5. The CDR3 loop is CASSSSTDNPQETQYF.